Reported below is one TCR beta chain. Full-length variable regions came from constant-region reverse primers plus semi-nested Nested Universal Primer A PCR. TCRdb ran MiXCR on the 5' RACE reads and lists one entry per CDR3 protein. The repertoire holds about 9,000 distinct CDR3 sequences, about 45% seen once, with roughly 3% in the top ten. The V and J ends lost 6 bases and 5 bases, in that order; junction bases with no gene match: 7. Germline CDR1 reads MNHEY; CDR2 reads SMNVEV (reference sequence). There are 14 residues in the CDR3. Cells sorted as Tregs were CD4+, CD25+ and CD127-/low. This receptor was identified in a female donor with breast cancer. The rearrangement links TRBV27 to TRBJ2-1; 7 nucleotides align to TRBD2. Sequenced input: Tregs sorted from a lymph node. The CDR3 DNA reads TGTGCCAGCAGCTGGAGCGGGAATCACAATGAGCAGTTCTTC. Translation gives CASSWSGNHNEQFF.